These 18 T cell receptor beta chains came from one sample sequenced in a study of beta chain features in type 1 diabetes. The authors reverse transcribed all of the isolated RNA, so sequencing captured expressed TCRB transcripts. Assay: immunoSEQ multiplex PCR; the TCRdb copy retains only in-frame clones and omits some. The sample has 250,000 or so clones; 25% to 35% are singletons. Sample: central memory CD4+ T cells from blood. The receptors derive from a man aged 25-45 years in good health.

This clone was recorded a few times. The rearrangement uses TRBV29-1 and TRBJ2-5; D call uncertain. TRBJ2-7 matches the DNA end more closely, so the J call is doubtful. CDR3 size: 11 residues. Looked up from germline, CDR1 is SQVTM and CDR2 is ANQGSEA. This chain's CDR3 is CSVRSSYEQYF. CDR3 DNA sequence: TGCAGCGTTCGGAGCTCCTACGAGCAGTACTTC.

This chain links TRBV7-2 with TRBJ2-3, with 7 nucleotides matching TRBD2. This CDR3 comprises 15 residues. Germline CDR1 and CDR2: SGHTA and FQGNSA. Losses at the gene ends were 0 bases for V and 1 base for J; bases not matched to a gene: 1. CDR3 coding DNA: TGTGCCAGCAGCTTAGCGGGGAGGGGCACAGATACGCAGTATTTT. Translation: CASSLAGRGTDTQYF.

This clone occurred a few times. The sample holds other DNA sequences that translate to the same CDR3. The J gene is TRBJ2-7, the V gene TRBV6-6, with D perhaps TRBD2 (6 bases). V was pared by 2 bases and J by 2 bases, with 7 bases between. The CDR3 consists of 13 residues. Germline CDR1 reads MNHNY; CDR2 reads SVGAGI (reference sequence). The CDR3 loop reads CASSYGGTYEQYF. Here the CDR3 DNA reads TGTGCCAGCAGTTACGGGGGGACCTACGAGCAGTACTTC.

The chain uses TRBV30 and TRBJ2-5, with 11 bases identical to TRBD1. The V segment lost 1 base and the J segment 8 bases; nucleotides outside the gene matches: 21. The length of the CDR3 is 19 residues. CDR1 GTSNPN and CDR2 SVGIG come from the germline V gene (reference sequence). The CDR3 coding sequence is TGTGCCTGGAGTGATCTTCCCCCCGGACAGGGGGCATTCTGGAGAACCCAGTACTTC. Protein product: CAWSDLPPGQGAFWRTQYF.

This clone turned up a few times. The chain has TRBV15 and TRBJ2-4; TRBD1 or TRBD2 may be the D gene (6 bases each). V gave up 3 bases and J gave up 15 bases, with 15 bases separating them. Germline values: CDR1 LNHNV, CDR2 YYDKDF (reference sequence). The CDR3 is made up of 12 amino acids. As DNA, the CDR3 is TGTGCCACCAGCAGGCCGACGGGGGCGACGTACTTC. It specifies CATSRPTGATYF.

In its sample, this clone was seen a few times. The V gene is TRBV10-3, the J gene TRBJ2-1; 12 nucleotides match TRBD1. The CDR3 has 15 residues. The V gene end was trimmed by 3 bases and the J gene end by 7 bases; junction bases not matched to a gene: 4. Germline CDR1 reads ENHRY; CDR2 reads SYGVKD. CDR3 nucleotide sequence: TGTGCCATCAGTGAAGGGACAGGGGGCAAAAATGAGCAGTTCTTC. Translation gives CAISEGTGGKNEQFF.

The chain is built from TRBV5-1 and TRBJ2-3, with a tentative D call TRBD2 (6 bases). Germline CDR1 SGHRS, CDR2 YFSETQ. This CDR3 contains 15 residues. V shed 5 bases and J shed 1 base, with 14 bases lying between them. This CDR3 reads CASRARGSGTDTQYF. CDR3 sequence (DNA): TGCGCCAGCAGGGCGCGGGGTAGCGGCACAGATACGCAGTATTTT.

The DNA of the CDR3 is TGTGCCAGCTCCTTGACCCCAAGACTCATGGGTTCCTACGAGCAGTACTTC. This sequence encodes CASSLTPRLMGSYEQYF. The chain links TRBV27 to TRBJ2-7; D not certain. The germline V and J ends were trimmed by 8 bases and 1 base, with 24 bases remaining between them. CDR1 is MNHEY, CDR2 SMNVEV, per germline (reference sequence). CDR3 size: 17 residues.

The CDR3 reads CAWGLYTSAGELFF. The CDR3 DNA sequence: TGTGCCTGGGGACTCTACACTAGCGCCGGGGAGCTGTTTTTT. The V gene is TRBV30, the J gene TRBJ2-2; the match to TRBD2 covers 7 bases. V shed 5 bases, J shed 6 bases, and the junction held 9 bases outside the gene matches. Germline V CDR1 and CDR2: GTSNPN, SVGIG (reference sequence). CDR3 length: 14 residues.

V is TRBV4-2 and J is TRBJ2-5; no clear D gene. V shed 2 bases and J shed 4 bases, with 11 bases lying between them. This CDR3 comprises 14 residues. Germline loops: CDR1 LGHNA, CDR2 YNFKEQ. CDR3 coding DNA: TGTGCCAGCAGCCAACCGGGCGACGCAGAGACCCAGTACTTC. Its translation is CASSQPGDAETQYF.

This clone was found a few times. The chain couples TRBV13 to TRBJ2-2; D call uncertain. The CDR3 length is 13 residues. Trimming stripped 3 bases from V and 4 bases from J, with 6 bases between. Germline assignment: CDR1 PRHDT and CDR2 FYEKMQ (reference sequence). In DNA, the CDR3 is TGTGCCAGCAGCTTTGGACGCACCGGGGAGCTGTTTTTT. This codes for CASSFGRTGELFF.

Comment on this clone: The identical CDR3 is also encoded by other nucleotide sequences in the sample. The chain is built from TRBV18 and TRBJ1-1, with 10 bases matching TRBD1. V trimming: 3 bases; J trimming: 4 bases; junction bases outside the gene matches: 5. Germline CDR1 KGHSH, CDR2 LQKENI. The CDR3 consists of 15 residues. The CDR3 sequence: CASSPPGQGRTEAFF. The CDR3 DNA reads as TGTGCCAGCTCACCGCCGGGACAGGGGCGCACTGAAGCTTTCTTT. Based on the CDR3 plus reference TRBV18 and TRBJ1-1, the full variable domain is NAGVMQNPRHLVRRRGQEARLRCSPMKGHSHVYWYRQLPEEGLKFMVYLQKENIIDESGMPKERFSAEFPKEGPSILRIQQVVRGDSAAYFCASSPPGQGRTEAFFGQGTRLTVV.

The chain carries TRBV27 and TRBJ1-2, with TRBD1 as a possible D gene (5 bases). This CDR3 comprises 13 residues. CDR1 MNHEY and CDR2 SMNVEV come from the germline V gene (reference sequence). The germline V and J ends were trimmed by 6 bases and 2 bases, with 10 bases remaining between them. CDR3 sequence: CASRQTENYGYTF. The DNA for the CDR3 is TGTGCCAGCAGACAGACAGAGAACTATGGCTACACCTTC.

The V and J genes are TRBV29-1 and TRBJ2-1; the match to TRBD2 covers 15 bases. The junction had 6 bases not matched to a gene; V was cut back by 6 bases and J by 6 bases. CDR1 is SQVTM and CDR2 is ANQGSEA in the germline V gene. The CDR3 length is 15 residues. The CDR3 reads CSVDWGLAGGNEQFF. The CDR3 coding sequence is TGCAGCGTCGATTGGGGACTAGCGGGGGGCAATGAGCAGTTCTTC.

The V gene is TRBV30, the J gene TRBJ2-4; no firm D call. Germline V gene data show CDR1 as GTSNPN and CDR2 as SVGIG (reference sequence). The CDR3 contains 14 residues. Trimming took off 4 bases at V and 5 bases at J, with 15 bases between the two ends. As DNA, the CDR3 is TGTGCCTGGACACCCCCCCACCTTCAAAACATTCAGTACTTC. This gives the protein CAWTPPHLQNIQYF.

This clone was seen many times. The chain employs TRBV2 and TRBJ2-1; D unclear. V lost 3 bases and J 10 bases, leaving 10 bases between the germline ends. The germline gives CDR1 SNHLY, CDR2 FYNNEI. This CDR3 comprises 12 residues. The CDR3 spells CASSEDRWEQFF. The CDR3 region has the DNA TGTGCCAGCAGTGAGGACCGATGGGAGCAGTTCTTC.

Only a few counts were recorded for this clone. The rearrangement joins TRBV10-3 to TRBJ1-1, with 10 bases that match TRBD1. The CDR3 runs 13 residues. The V gene end was trimmed by 6 bases and the J gene end by 3 bases; junction bases not matched to a gene: 1. The germline gives CDR1 ENHRY, CDR2 SYGVKD. CDR3 protein: CAIRDRGDTEAFF. As DNA, the CDR3 is TGTGCCATCAGGGACAGGGGGGACACTGAAGCTTTCTTT.

Details on this clone: This sample also contains other DNA sequences that code for the same CDR3. This chain joins TRBV18 and TRBJ1-1; no clear D. CDR3 size: 13 residues. The germline CDR1 and CDR2 sequences are KGHSH and LQKENI. Trimming removed 6 bases from V and 1 base from J, with 9 bases in between. The CDR3 DNA sequence: TGTGCCAGCTCCCCCACGGAGAACACTGAAGCTTTCTTT. Translated, it gives CASSPTENTEAFF.